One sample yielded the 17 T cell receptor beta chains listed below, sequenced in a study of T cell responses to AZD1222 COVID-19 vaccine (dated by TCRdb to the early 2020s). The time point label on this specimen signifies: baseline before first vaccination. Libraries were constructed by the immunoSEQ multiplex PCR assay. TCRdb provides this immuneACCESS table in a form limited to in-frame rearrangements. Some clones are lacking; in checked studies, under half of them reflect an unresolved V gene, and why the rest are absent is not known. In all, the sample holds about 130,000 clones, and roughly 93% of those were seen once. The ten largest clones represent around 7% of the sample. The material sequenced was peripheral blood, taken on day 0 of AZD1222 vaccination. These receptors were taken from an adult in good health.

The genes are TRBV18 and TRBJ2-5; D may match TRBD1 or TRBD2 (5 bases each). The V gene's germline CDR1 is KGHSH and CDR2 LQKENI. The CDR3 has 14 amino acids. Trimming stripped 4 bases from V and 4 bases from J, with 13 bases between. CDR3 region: CASSLGGTGETQYF. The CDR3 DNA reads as TGTGCCAGCTCACTCGGTGGGACGGGAGAGACCCAGTACTTC.

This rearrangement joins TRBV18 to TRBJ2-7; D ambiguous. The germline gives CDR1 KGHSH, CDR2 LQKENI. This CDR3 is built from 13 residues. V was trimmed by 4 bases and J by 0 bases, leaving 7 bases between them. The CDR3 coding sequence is TGTGCCAGCTCACTGGGTAGCTCCTACGAGCAGTACTTC. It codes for CASSLGSSYEQYF.

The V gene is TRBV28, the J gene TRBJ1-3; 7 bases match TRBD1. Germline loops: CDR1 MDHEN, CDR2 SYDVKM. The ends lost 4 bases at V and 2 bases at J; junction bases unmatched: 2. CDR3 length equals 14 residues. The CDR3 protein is CASSWDRTGNTIYF. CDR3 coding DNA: TGTGCCAGCAGTTGGGACAGAACTGGAAACACCATATATTTT. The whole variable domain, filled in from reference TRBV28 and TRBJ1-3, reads DVKVTQSSRYLVKRTGEKVFLECVQDMDHENMFWYRQDPGLGLRLIYFSYDVKMKEKGDIPEGYSVSREKKERFSLILESASTNQTSMYLCASSWDRTGNTIYFGEGSWLTVV.

CDR3 DNA sequence: TGTGCCAGCTCACTCACCAGCGGGACGTACAATGAGCAGTTCTTC. Translated: CASSLTSGTYNEQFF. This sequence joins TRBV18 and TRBJ2-1, with 7 bases lining up with TRBD2. The V and J ends lost 4 bases and 4 bases, in that order; junction bases with no gene match: 7. There are 15 residues in the CDR3. Germline V lookup: CDR1 KGHSH, CDR2 LQKENI.

The CDR3 protein is CASSLGSWEVINSPLHF. CDR3 in DNA: TGTGCCAGCAGCTTGGGCTCTTGGGAGGTCATTAATTCACCCCTCCACTTT. The chain is built from TRBV7-8 and TRBJ1-6; D not resolved. The CDR3 is 17 residues long. V gave up 3 bases and J gave up 6 bases, with 18 bases separating them. Germline CDR1 reads SGHVS; CDR2 reads FQNEAQ. Supplemented by reference TRBV7-8 and TRBJ1-6, the full variable domain reads GAGVSQSPRYKVAKRGQDVALRCDPISGHVSLFWYQQALGQGPEFLTYFQNEAQLDKSGLPSDRFFAERPEGSVSTLKIQRTQQEDSAVYLCASSLGSWEVINSPLHFGNGTRLTVT.

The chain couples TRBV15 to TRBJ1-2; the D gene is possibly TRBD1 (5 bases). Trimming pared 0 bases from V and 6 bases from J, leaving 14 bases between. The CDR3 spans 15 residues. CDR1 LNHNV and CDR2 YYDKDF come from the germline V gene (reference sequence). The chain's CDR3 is CATSRDLWGKDGYTF. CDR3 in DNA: TGTGCCACCAGCAGAGATTTGTGGGGGAAAGATGGCTACACCTTC.

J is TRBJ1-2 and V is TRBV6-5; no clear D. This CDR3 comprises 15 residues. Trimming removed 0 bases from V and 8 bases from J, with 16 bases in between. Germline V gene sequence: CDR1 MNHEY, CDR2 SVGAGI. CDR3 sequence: CASSYSIRTQWGYTF. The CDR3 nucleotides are TGTGCCAGCAGTTACTCGATACGCACCCAGTGGGGCTACACCTTC.

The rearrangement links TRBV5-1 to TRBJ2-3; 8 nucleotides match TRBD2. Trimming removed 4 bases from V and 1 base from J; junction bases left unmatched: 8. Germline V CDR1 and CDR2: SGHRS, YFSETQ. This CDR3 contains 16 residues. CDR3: CASSPRTSGRTDTQYF. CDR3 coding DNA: TGCGCCAGCAGCCCCCGTACTAGCGGCCGCACAGATACGCAGTATTTT.

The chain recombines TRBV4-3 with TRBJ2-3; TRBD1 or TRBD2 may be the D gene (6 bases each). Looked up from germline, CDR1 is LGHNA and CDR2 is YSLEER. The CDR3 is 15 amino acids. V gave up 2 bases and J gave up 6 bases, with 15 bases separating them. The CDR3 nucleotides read TGCGCCAGCAGCCAATACCAAAGGGGGGCGGATACGCAGTATTTT. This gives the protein CASSQYQRGADTQYF.

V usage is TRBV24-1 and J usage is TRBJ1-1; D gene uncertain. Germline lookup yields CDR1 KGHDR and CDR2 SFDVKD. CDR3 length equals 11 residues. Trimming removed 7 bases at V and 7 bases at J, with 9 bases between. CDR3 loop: CATSDAVEAFF. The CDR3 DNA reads TGTGCCACCAGCGACGCCGTTGAAGCTTTCTTT.

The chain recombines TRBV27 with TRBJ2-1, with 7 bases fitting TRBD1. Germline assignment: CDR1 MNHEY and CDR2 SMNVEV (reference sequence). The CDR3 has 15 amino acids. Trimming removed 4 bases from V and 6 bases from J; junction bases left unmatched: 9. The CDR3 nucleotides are TGTGCCAGCAGTTGGGACAGAACACTGTTCAATGAGCAGTTCTTC. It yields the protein CASSWDRTLFNEQFF.

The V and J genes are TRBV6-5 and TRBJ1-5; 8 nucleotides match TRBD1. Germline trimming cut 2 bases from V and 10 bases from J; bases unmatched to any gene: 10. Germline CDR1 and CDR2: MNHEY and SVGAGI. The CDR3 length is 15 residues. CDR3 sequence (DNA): TGTGCCAGCAGTTACGATGTAACAGGGGGAAAACCCCAGCATTTT. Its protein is CASSYDVTGGKPQHF.

CDR3 coding DNA: TGTGCCTGGAGTCCCATGGGGAGGGGGACATATAATTCACCCCTCCACTTT. It yields the protein CAWSPMGRGTYNSPLHF. The chain links TRBV30 to TRBJ1-6; D may be TRBD1 (6 bases). The CDR3 runs to 17 residues. Germline CDR1 and CDR2: GTSNPN and SVGIG (reference sequence). The germline V and J ends were trimmed by 2 bases and 4 bases, with 18 bases remaining between them.

The CDR3 nucleotides read TGTGCCAGCAGCGTAGGTGGGTCGCGGGAGGGTGGTGAGCAGTTCTTC. Translating it yields CASSVGGSREGGEQFF. The rearrangement links TRBV9 to TRBJ2-1; 9 bases match TRBD2. The length of the CDR3 is 16 residues. The V gene's germline CDR1 is SGDLS and CDR2 YYNGEE. V shed 0 bases, J shed 9 bases, and the junction held 10 bases outside the gene matches.

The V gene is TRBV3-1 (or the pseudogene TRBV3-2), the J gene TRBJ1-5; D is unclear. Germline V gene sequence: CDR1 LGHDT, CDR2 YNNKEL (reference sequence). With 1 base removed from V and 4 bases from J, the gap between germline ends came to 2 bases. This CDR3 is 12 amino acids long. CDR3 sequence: CASSQVNQPQHF. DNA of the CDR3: TGTGCCAGCAGCCAAGTAAATCAGCCCCAGCATTTT.

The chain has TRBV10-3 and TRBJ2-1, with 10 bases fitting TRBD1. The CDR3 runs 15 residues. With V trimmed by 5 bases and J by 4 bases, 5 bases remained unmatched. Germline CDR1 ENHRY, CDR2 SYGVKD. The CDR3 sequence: CAISSGTGVYNEQFF. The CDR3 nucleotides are TGTGCCATCAGTTCCGGGACAGGGGTTTACAATGAGCAGTTCTTC.

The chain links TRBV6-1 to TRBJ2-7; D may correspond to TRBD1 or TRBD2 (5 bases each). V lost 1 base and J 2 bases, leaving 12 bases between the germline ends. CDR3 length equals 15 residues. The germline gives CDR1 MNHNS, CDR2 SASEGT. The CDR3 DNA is TGTGCCAGCAGTGAAGGGGGCCCGGGGCCCTACGAGCAGTACTTC. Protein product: CASSEGGPGPYEQYF.